This entry lists 20 T cell receptor beta chains sequenced from one sample in a study of early T cells in non-severe SARS-CoV-2 infection. TCRdb reanalysed the 5' RACE reads using MiXCR and keeps one entry per CDR3 protein. The sample contains roughly 61,000 distinct CDR3 sequences, over 10% of which appear only once. This specimen was whole blood, taken at baseline. These receptors all come from an adult who was a healthcare worker with PCR-confirmed SARS-CoV-2 infection or an uninfected control (not recorded which).

This clonotype was counted only a few times. The chain uses TRBV7-2 and TRBJ2-5, with a possible D match to TRBD1 (5 bases). Germline CDR1 SGHTA, CDR2 FQGNSA. CDR3 length: 13 residues. V was trimmed by 5 bases and J by 7 bases, leaving 14 bases between them. The CDR3 sequence is CASSGQGGGTQYF. DNA of the CDR3: TGTGCCAGCAGCGGCCAGGGTGGCGGGACCCAGTACTTC.

This clonotype appeared a few times. DNA for the CDR3: TGTGCCAGCAGCTCGGACAGGACTGAAGCTTTCTTT. Translated: CASSSDRTEAFF. This chain uses TRBV11-2 with TRBJ1-1, with 7 bases fitting TRBD1. Trimming at V came to 4 bases and at J to 5 bases, leaving 1 base not matched to a gene. In germline, CDR1 is SGHAT, CDR2 FQNNGV. CDR3 length equals 12 residues.

This chain links TRBV7-9 with TRBJ2-4; D not resolved. The CDR3 consists of 14 residues. Looked up from germline, CDR1 is SEHNR and CDR2 is FQNEAQ (reference sequence). The germline V and J ends were trimmed by 0 bases and 1 base, with 4 bases remaining between them. The CDR3 DNA reads TGTGCCAGCAGCTTAGCAGGGGCCAAAAACATTCAGTACTTC. Translating it yields CASSLAGAKNIQYF.

This sequence joins TRBV5-1 and TRBJ1-6; no definite D call. This CDR3 is 16 amino acids long. Germline V CDR1 and CDR2: SGHRS, YFSETQ. The V end was cut by 1 base, the J end by 5 bases, with 13 bases between. The CDR3 DNA reads as TGCGCCAGCAGCTTGCATGCGCCGGGTAATAATTCACCCCTCCACTTT. It codes for CASSLHAPGNNSPLHF. Looking up the rest from reference TRBV5-1 and TRBJ1-6 gives the full variable domain: KAGVTQTPRYLIKTRGQQVTLSCSPISGHRSVSWYQQTPGQGLQFLFEYFSETQRNKGNFPGRFSGRQFSNSRSEMNVSTLELGDSALYLCASSLHAPGNNSPLHFGNGTRLTVT.

Many counts were recorded for this clonotype. The chain has TRBV20-1 and TRBJ2-5; D perhaps matches TRBD1 (6 bases). CDR1 and CDR2 from the germline V gene are DFQATT and SNEGSKA (reference sequence). Trimming shortened V by 1 base and J by 4 bases, and 10 bases separated the two germline ends. This CDR3 region has 13 residues. The CDR3 bases are TGCAGTGCTAGAGCTGGACAGATAGAGACCCAGTACTTC. Translating gives CSARAGQIETQYF.

This clonotype turned up a few times. The rearrangement joins TRBV14 to TRBJ2-3; tentative D call: TRBD2 (7 bases). With 5 bases removed from V and 6 bases from J, the gap between germline ends came to 15 bases. Per germline, CDR1 SGHDN and CDR2 FVKESK. The CDR3 sequence is 14 residues long. The DNA for the CDR3 is TGTGCCAGCAGCGTCGCGGGGGCGGTGGATACGCAGTATTTT. Translating it yields CASSVAGAVDTQYF.

The rearrangement uses TRBV2 and TRBJ1-6; unclear D gene. Trimming left V 6 bases short and J 8 bases short, with 20 bases between. Germline V lookup: CDR1 SNHLY, CDR2 FYNNEI. There are 16 residues in the CDR3. The CDR3 coding sequence is TGTGCCAGCAGCCCTCATGGTATAGCGTCCGATTCACCCCTCCACTTT. Translated: CASSPHGIASDSPLHF.

The V call is TRBV3-1, the J call TRBJ1-4; D is undetermined. The CDR3 runs to 13 residues. The germline V and J ends were trimmed by 1 base and 8 bases, with 8 bases remaining between them. Germline V gives CDR1 LGHDT, CDR2 YNNKEL (reference sequence). The CDR3 region is CASSQGAVEKLFF. The CDR3, as DNA: TGTGCCAGCAGCCAAGGGGCGGTCGAAAAACTGTTTTTT.

The chain joins TRBV9 to TRBJ2-3, with a weak D call TRBD1 (5 bases). Germline V gene data show CDR1 as SGDLS and CDR2 as YYNGEE. V was cut by 4 bases and J by 0 bases, with 15 bases left in between. CDR3 size: 16 residues. The CDR3 loop reads CASSPRVTASTDTQYF. The CDR3 nucleotides are TGTGCCAGCAGCCCCAGGGTAACGGCCAGCACAGATACGCAGTATTTT.

J is TRBJ2-7 and V is TRBV29-1; D not certain. The V and J ends lost 0 bases and 2 bases respectively, with 8 bases between them. The CDR3 contains 13 residues. Germline CDR1 and CDR2: SQVTM and ANQGSEA. CDR3 in amino acids: CSVEEHTTYEQYF. The CDR3 DNA reads TGCAGCGTTGAAGAACACACAACCTACGAGCAGTACTTC.

This clonotype was counted many times. The rearrangement uses TRBV3-1 and TRBJ2-1; TRBD1 or TRBD2 may be the D gene (5 bases each). Germline assignment: CDR1 LGHDT and CDR2 YNNKEL (reference sequence). This CDR3 spans 22 amino acids. The V and J ends lost 1 base and 7 bases respectively, with 35 bases between them. The chain's CDR3 is CASSQAGLRGNGLDSEWNEQFF. The CDR3, as DNA: TGTGCCAGCAGCCAAGCCGGCCTTCGAGGGAATGGACTTGACAGTGAATGGAATGAGCAGTTCTTC.

This clonotype was observed a handful of times. V and J are TRBV25-1 and TRBJ2-5; D is ambiguous. V gave up 6 bases and J gave up 5 bases, with 16 bases separating them. CDR1 is MGHDK and CDR2 is SYGVNS in the germline V gene. CDR3 length: 14 amino acids. This CDR3 reads CASRRSRRWETQYF. DNA of the CDR3: TGTGCCAGCAGAAGGAGCCGAAGATGGGAGACCCAGTACTTC.

The chain joins TRBV10-3 to TRBJ2-3; tentative D call: TRBD2 (7 bases). Trimming removed 3 bases at V and 4 bases at J, with 11 bases between. CDR3 length equals 14 residues. Germline V gene sequence: CDR1 ENHRY, CDR2 SYGVKD. The CDR3 DNA is TGTGCCATCAGTGAAGGGGGGGCCGCAGATACGCAGTATTTT. The encoded protein is CAISEGGAADTQYF.

The chain recombines TRBV2 with TRBJ2-7; perhaps TRBD1 as D (6 bases). Germline V gene data show CDR1 as SNHLY and CDR2 as FYNNEI. V was pared by 8 bases and J by 2 bases, with 10 bases between. The CDR3 extends over 12 amino acids. The CDR3 DNA reads TGTGCCAGCGGGACATTCCCCTACGAGCAGTACTTC. Translating gives CASGTFPYEQYF.

The V call is TRBV7-3, the J call TRBJ2-1; D gene ambiguous. Germline CDR1 reads SGHTA; CDR2 reads FQGTGA. Trimming cost V 5 bases and J 4 bases, with 15 bases left between them. This CDR3 contains 15 residues. The CDR3 region has the DNA TGTGCCAGCAGCCCCGAGGCACAAACATACAATGAGCAGTTCTTC. It translates to CASSPEAQTYNEQFF.

A few counts support this clonotype. The gene calls are TRBV12-3 or TRBV12-4 and TRBJ1-1; 7 positions agree with TRBD1. This CDR3 is built from 14 residues. Trimming at V came to 8 bases and at J to 4 bases, leaving 10 bases not matched to a gene. In DNA, the CDR3 is TGTGCCAGCTCCTTTTCAGGGGGAGGCACTGAAGCTTTCTTT. Translated: CASSFSGGGTEAFF.

Only a few counts were recorded for this clonotype. The chain couples TRBV5-1 to TRBJ2-6; weak D call: TRBD1 (5 bases). V was cut by 4 bases and J by 4 bases, with 15 bases left in between. The germline CDR1 and CDR2 sequences are SGHRS and YFSETQ. The CDR3 sequence is 16 residues long. CDR3 sequence: CASSPEVGAGANVLTF. The CDR3 DNA follows: TGCGCCAGCAGCCCTGAGGTTGGGGCAGGGGCCAACGTCCTGACTTTC.

The CDR3 DNA is TGTGCCAGCAGCCTTTGGCGGGGACAGACCTTCACCGGGGAGCTGTTTTTT. Its translation: CASSLWRGQTFTGELFF. The J gene is TRBJ2-2, the V gene TRBV3-1; tentative D call: TRBD1 (7 bases). Germline V gives CDR1 LGHDT, CDR2 YNNKEL (reference sequence). This CDR3 is 17 amino acids long. Trimming pared 4 bases from V and 4 bases from J, leaving 19 bases between.

This clonotype appeared a few times. The CDR3 DNA reads TGTGCCAGCAGCCCGGCAGGGTACTATGGCTACACCTTC. The encoded protein is CASSPAGYYGYTF. The V gene is TRBV14, the J gene TRBJ1-2, with a weak D call TRBD1 (5 bases). Germline loops: CDR1 SGHDN, CDR2 FVKESK. CDR3 size: 13 residues. V lost 4 bases, J lost 3 bases, and 9 bases lay in between.

This clonotype was counted only a few times. DNA of the CDR3: TGCAGTGCTCCCGAACCTAGCTCCTACGAGCAGTACTTC. It encodes CSAPEPSSYEQYF. The chain is built from TRBV20-1 and TRBJ2-7; D not certain. This CDR3 has 13 residues. V was trimmed by 5 bases and J by 0 bases, leaving 11 bases between them. Germline CDR1 DFQATT, CDR2 SNEGSKA (reference sequence).